This is a list of T cell receptor beta chains from one sample in a study of blood T cell repertoires in COVID-19. Only in-frame clones appear in the TCRdb table, and some are missing; sequencing was by immunoSEQ multiplex PCR. The data hold over 100,000 clones, with around 81% observed a single time. The sample was peripheral blood. Source of these receptors: a human donor in a cohort sampled during active COVID-19. CDR3s include the opening cysteine and the closing phenylalanine or tryptophan. The D gene is left open where the match is weak. Size values are once, few and many counts, or a class for expanded clones, and some rows have none.

D gene,J gene,clone size,V gene,CDR3 DNA,CDR3 protein
TRBD2,TRBJ2-2,NA,TRBV28,TGTGCCAGCAGTCGTATAGCGGGAGGGCCCAATGCCGGGGAGCTGTTTTTT,CASSRIAGGPNAGELFF
NA,TRBJ2-1,NA,TRBV29-1,TGCAGCGTTCCAGGATACCCGTCCAACAATGAGCAGTTCTTC,CSVPGYPSNNEQFF
NA,TRBJ1-5,NA,TRBV5-5,TGTGCCAGCAGCCCCCGTAAGGGGAATCAGCCCCAGCATTTT,CASSPRKGNQPQHF
TRBD1,TRBJ1-2,NA,TRBV5-4,TGTGCCAGCAGCGATGGACAGGTAGTGAGCTATGGCTACACCTTC,CASSDGQVVSYGYTF
NA,TRBJ1-4,NA,TRBV2,TGTGCCAGCAGCTCTCTTGCAACTAATGAAAAACTGTTTTTT,CASSSLATNEKLFF
TRBD2,TRBJ2-1,NA,TRBV5-4,TGTGCCAGCAGCTTGGGGCGGGGGGCGTTCTACAATGAGCAGTTCTTC,CASSLGRGAFYNEQFF
NA,TRBJ1-5,NA,TRBV6-5,TGTGCCAGCAGTTACATTCAGGGAAAATTACAGCCCCAGCATTTT,CASSYIQGKLQPQHF
TRBD1,TRBJ1-1,NA,TRBV6-5,TGTGCCAGCAGGACCGGACAGGGGAAGGACACTGAAGCTTTCTTT,CASRTGQGKDTEAFF
TRBD1,TRBJ2-3,NA,TRBV4-3,TGCGCCAGCAGCCAAGGGGGACAGGGAAACACAGATACGCAGTATTTT,CASSQGGQGNTDTQYF
TRBD1,TRBJ1-5,NA,TRBV28,TGTGCCAGCAGCCCATCTGGGGACAGGCCCAATCAGCCCCAGCATTTT,CASSPSGDRPNQPQHF
NA,TRBJ2-7,NA,TRBV7-6,TGTGCCAGCAGCTTAGGTGCGGGCGGTTTGTTCGAGCAGTACTTC,CASSLGAGGLFEQYF
NA,TRBJ1-3,NA,TRBV28,TGTGCCAGCAGCCCGGGTGGTTACATGATTGGAAACACCATATATTTT,CASSPGGYMIGNTIYF
NA,TRBJ1-2,NA,TRBV28,TGTGCCAGCAGCCAGGAGGGTTATCGCTACACCTTC,CASSQEGYRYTF
NA,TRBJ2-7,NA,TRBV11-2,TGTGCCAGCAGCTTATCTTACCTACTTGCCTACGAGCAGTACTTC,CASSLSYLLAYEQYF
NA,TRBJ2-4,NA,TRBV7-2,TGTGCCAGCAGTTCCCCTGAGAAAGCCAAAAACATTCAGTACTTC,CASSSPEKAKNIQYF
TRBD1,TRBJ1-5,NA,TRBV6-2/TRBV6-3,TGTGCCAGCAGCAGACAGGGTCAGCCCCAGCATTTT,CASSRQGQPQHF
NA,TRBJ1-5,NA,TRBV9,TGTGCCAGCAGCGTGGGGCAGGGCGTAGGGCCCCAGCATTTT,CASSVGQGVGPQHF
TRBD2,TRBJ2-5,NA,TRBV5-8,TGTGCCAGCAGCAAGAGCGGGAGCGGCGGAGAGACCCAGTACTTC,CASSKSGSGGETQYF
NA,TRBJ2-7,NA,TRBV2,TGTGCCAGCAGCTCGGGACTCACCAGAAGGTACTTC,CASSSGLTRRYF
NA,TRBJ1-3,medium-sized,TRBV5-2,TGTGCCAGCAACTTGGGACGGCGGTCTGACCGTTGGGGCTATAACCCCTCTGGAAACACCATATATTTT,CASNLGRRSDRWGYNPSGNTIYF
NA,TRBJ1-4,few,TRBV6-5,TGTGCCAGCAGACTACGGGACTCCGAAAAACTGTTTTTT,CASRLRDSEKLFF
NA,TRBJ1-5,once,TRBV27,TGTGCCAGCGGGGGTAAGGGAGGGTTAAGCAATCAGCCCCAGCATTTT,CASGGKGGLSNQPQHF
TRBD2,TRBJ2-1,NA,TRBV18,TGTGCCAGCTCACTATCTCTAGCGGGGGTCTCCTACAATGAGCAGTTCTTC,CASSLSLAGVSYNEQFF
TRBD2,TRBJ2-1,NA,TRBV20-1,TGCAGTGCTAGTCTAGCGGGATACAATGAGCAGTTCTTC,CSASLAGYNEQFF
TRBD1,TRBJ1-4,NA,TRBV6-6,TGTGCCAGCAGCCCCGACCCCCACAGGGGGTATGAAAAACTGTTTTTT,CASSPDPHRGYEKLFF
NA,TRBJ1-3,NA,TRBV6-5,TGTGCCGTCAGGGACTCTGGAAACACCATATATTTT,CAVRDSGNTIYF
NA,TRBJ1-6,few,TRBV3-1/TRBV3-2,TGTGCCAGCACCGACACCGGGATAAGTTCACCCCTCCACTTT,CASTDTGISSPLHF
TRBD2,TRBJ2-7,once,TRBV5-1,TGCGCCAGCAGCCCGGTCGGGAGGGGTTACGAGCAGTACTTC,CASSPVGRGYEQYF
NA,TRBJ2-5,NA,TRBV6-2/TRBV6-3,TGTGCCAGCAGTAATCAGGGGGGATTGACAGAGACCCAGTACTTC,CASSNQGGLTETQYF
NA,TRBJ1-4,once,TRBV19,TGTGCCAGTATGACGGTAGGGGCTAATGAAAAACTGTTTTTT,CASMTVGANEKLFF
TRBD1,TRBJ1-1,NA,TRBV2,TGTGCCAGCAGTGAAGTCAGGGGGCGAATTCGGACTGAAGCTTTCTTT,CASSEVRGRIRTEAFF
NA,TRBJ1-2,NA,TRBV9,TGTGCCAGCAGCGCAAACACAAATCCTAACTATGGCTACACCTTC,CASSANTNPNYGYTF
TRBD2,TRBJ2-7,NA,TRBV6-2/TRBV6-3,TGTGCCAGCAGTGGTCCGGGGGGAGCCTACGAGCAGTACTTC,CASSGPGGAYEQYF
TRBD1,TRBJ2-7,NA,TRBV28,TGTGCCAGCAGGCCGGGACAGAGCTCCTACGAGCAGTACTTC,CASRPGQSSYEQYF
TRBD1,TRBJ2-7,NA,TRBV10-3,TGTGCCATCAGTGGGGACAGGGGCTACGAGCAGTACTTC,CAISGDRGYEQYF
NA,TRBJ1-1,NA,TRBV29-1,TGCAGCGTTGAAAAGGGGCTGAACACTGAAGCTTTCTTT,CSVEKGLNTEAFF
TRBD2,TRBJ2-7,once,TRBV28,TGTGCCAGCATTCATAGCGGGAGAGGCTTCTACGAGCAGTACTTC,CASIHSGRGFYEQYF
NA,TRBJ2-3,NA,TRBV9,TGTGCCAGCAGCACCCACCCGACGGGGGATACGCAGTATTTT,CASSTHPTGDTQYF
TRBD1,TRBJ1-5,NA,TRBV4-1,TGCGCCAGCAGCCCGACAGGGGGCAATCAGCCCCAGCATTTT,CASSPTGGNQPQHF
TRBD2,TRBJ2-1,NA,TRBV11-2,TGTGCCAGCAGCTTAGGCCAGCGGGGCAGGTTCTTC,CASSLGQRGRFF
TRBD1,TRBJ1-5,NA,TRBV6-1,TGTGCCAGCAGTGAAGTGAGGGGGCTCGGTCAGCCCCAGCATTTT,CASSEVRGLGQPQHF
NA,TRBJ1-2,NA,TRBV21-1,TGTGCCATCCGGACAAGGCTATGGGGCTACACCTTC,CAIRTRLWGYTF
TRBD1,TRBJ1-4,NA,TRBV19,TGTGCCAGTAGTGGGACAGCTGCAACTAATGAAAAACTGTTTTTT,CASSGTAATNEKLFF
NA,TRBJ2-7,once,TRBV6-6,TGTGCCAGCAATCAGGATCCGTCCTACGAGCAGTACTTC,CASNQDPSYEQYF
TRBD1,TRBJ2-3,NA,TRBV5-1,TGCGCCAGCAGAGAGACAGGGAGAAGCACAGATACGCAGTATTTT,CASRETGRSTDTQYF
NA,TRBJ1-2,NA,TRBV6-7,TGTGCCAGCAGTTATTCTGGACATAACTATGGCTACACCTTC,CASSYSGHNYGYTF
NA,TRBJ2-7,NA,TRBV10-3,TGTGCCATCAGTAAGGACAAGGACTACGAGCAGTACTTC,CAISKDKDYEQYF
TRBD1,TRBJ1-5,NA,TRBV6-6,TGTGCCAGCAGCGGACAGGGGGCGCCCGGTCAGCCCCAGCATTTT,CASSGQGAPGQPQHF
NA,TRBJ1-3,NA,TRBV18,TGTGCCAGCTCCCCTAGCTCTGGAAACACCATATATTTT,CASSPSSGNTIYF
NA,TRBJ1-3,NA,TRBV4-2,TGTGCCAGCAGCCAAGCCCGGGGGGGGGCTGGAAACACCATATATTTT,CASSQARGGAGNTIYF